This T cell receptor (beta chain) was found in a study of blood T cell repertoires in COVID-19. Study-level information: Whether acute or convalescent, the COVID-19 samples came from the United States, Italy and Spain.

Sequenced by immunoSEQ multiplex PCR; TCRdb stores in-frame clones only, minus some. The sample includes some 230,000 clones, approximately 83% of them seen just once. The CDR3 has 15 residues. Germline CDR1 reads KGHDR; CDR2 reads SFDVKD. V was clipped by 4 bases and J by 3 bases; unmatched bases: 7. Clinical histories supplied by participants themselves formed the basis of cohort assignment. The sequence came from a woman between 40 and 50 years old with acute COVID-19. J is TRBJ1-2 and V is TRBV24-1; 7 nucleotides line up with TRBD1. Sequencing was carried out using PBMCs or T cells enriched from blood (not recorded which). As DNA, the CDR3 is TGTGCCACCAGTGACCGACAGGGCGGCGACTATGGCTACACCTTC. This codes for CATSDRQGGDYGYTF.